This T cell receptor (beta chain) was retrieved from a study of T cell responses to AZD1222 COVID-19 vaccine. V lost 0 bases and J lost 1, with 6 bases in between. Germline CDR1 reads MNHEY; CDR2 reads SVGAGI. This CDR3 comprises 15 residues. The assay was immunoSEQ multiplex PCR, and TCRdb's table has in-frame clones only and misses some. The data contain roughly 100,000 clones, about nine tenths of them singletons. The clonotype originates from an adult who received the AZD1222 COVID-19 vaccine. The V gene is TRBV6-5, the J gene TRBJ2-2; no clear D. This material consisted of peripheral blood, taken 28 days after the second AZD1222 dose. Here the CDR3 reads CASSYSYGNTGELFF. The DNA of the CDR3 is TGTGCCAGCAGTTACTCGTATGGGAACACCGGGGAGCTGTTTTTT.